The source of this TCR beta chain is a study of shared clonotypes between healthy human individuals. About the study: The plates for each donor numbered three CD4 naive, three CD4 memory, two CD8 naive and one CD8 memory.

The donors were adults (healthy and HIV-negative) with no recent acute infections or vaccinations. In germline, CDR1 is MNHEY, CDR2 SVGAGI. The V end was cut by 7 bases, the J end by 4 bases, with 13 bases between. The length of the CDR3 is 14 residues. Regarding the study as a whole: Few donors restricted represented genetic and exposure-history diversity.

Original handling: For the immunoSEQ data, sequences were junction-only without quality scores, so filtering differed. TCRdb's copy holds only in-frame clones and misses some; the assay was immunoSEQ multiplex PCR. The V and J calls and clone size are taken from that table; D and trimming were inferred from the DNA. The sample yields under 1,100,000 clones, roughly 75% seen once. In its sample, this clone was seen a few times. What it recognizes is unknown. The rearrangement links TRBV6-5 to TRBJ2-2; D is perhaps TRBD2 (7 bases). Sequenced input: memory CD4+ T cells sorted from blood. The subset denotes: CD45RA-negative fraction. This TCR derives from a man aged 18 to 35 in good health. CDR3 residues: CASKGEGGTGELFF. CDR3 nucleotides: TGTGCCAGCAAAGGGGAGGGGGGCACCGGGGAGCTGTTTTTT.